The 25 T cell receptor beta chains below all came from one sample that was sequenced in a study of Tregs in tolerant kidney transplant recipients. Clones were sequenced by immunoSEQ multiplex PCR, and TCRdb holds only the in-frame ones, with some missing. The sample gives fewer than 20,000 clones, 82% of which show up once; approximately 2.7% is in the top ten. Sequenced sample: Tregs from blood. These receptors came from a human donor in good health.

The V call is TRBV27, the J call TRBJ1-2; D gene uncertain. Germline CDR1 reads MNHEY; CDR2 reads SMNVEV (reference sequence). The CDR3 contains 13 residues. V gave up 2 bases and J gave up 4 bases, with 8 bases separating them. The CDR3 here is CASSLKEGYGYTF. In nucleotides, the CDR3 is TGTGCCAGCAGTTTAAAGGAAGGCTATGGCTACACCTTC.

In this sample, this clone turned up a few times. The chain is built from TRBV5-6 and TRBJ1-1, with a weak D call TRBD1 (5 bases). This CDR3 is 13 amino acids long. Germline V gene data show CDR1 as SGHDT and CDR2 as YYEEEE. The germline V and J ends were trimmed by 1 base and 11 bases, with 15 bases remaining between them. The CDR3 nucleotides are TGTGCCAGCAGCTTGAGGGACCTGGGTTCTGCTTTCTTT. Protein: CASSLRDLGSAFF.

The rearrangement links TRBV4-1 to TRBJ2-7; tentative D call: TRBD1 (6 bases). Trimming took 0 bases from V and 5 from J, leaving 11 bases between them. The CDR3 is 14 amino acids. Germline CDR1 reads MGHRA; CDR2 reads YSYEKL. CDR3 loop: CASSQEGAFNEQYF. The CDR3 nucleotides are TGCGCCAGCAGCCAAGAGGGGGCTTTCAACGAGCAGTACTTC.

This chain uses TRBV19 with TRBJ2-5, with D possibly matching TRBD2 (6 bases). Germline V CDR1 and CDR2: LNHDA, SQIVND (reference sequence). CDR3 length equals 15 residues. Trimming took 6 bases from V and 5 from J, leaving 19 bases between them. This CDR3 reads CASSIRRGLKETQYF. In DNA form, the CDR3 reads TGTGCCAGTAGCATACGGCGGGGACTTAAGGAGACCCAGTACTTC.

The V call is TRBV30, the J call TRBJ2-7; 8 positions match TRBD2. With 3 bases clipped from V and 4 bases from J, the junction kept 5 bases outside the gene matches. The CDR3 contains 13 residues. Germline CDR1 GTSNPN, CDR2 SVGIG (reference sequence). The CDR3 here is CAWSGGAVYEQYF. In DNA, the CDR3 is TGTGCCTGGAGCGGGGGGGCCGTTTACGAGCAGTACTTC.

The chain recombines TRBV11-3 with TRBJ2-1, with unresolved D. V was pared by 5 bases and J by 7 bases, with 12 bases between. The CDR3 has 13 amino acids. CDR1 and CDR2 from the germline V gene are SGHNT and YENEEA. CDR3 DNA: TGTGCCAGCAGCCCCGGAATACGGAATGAGCAGTTCTTC. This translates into CASSPGIRNEQFF.

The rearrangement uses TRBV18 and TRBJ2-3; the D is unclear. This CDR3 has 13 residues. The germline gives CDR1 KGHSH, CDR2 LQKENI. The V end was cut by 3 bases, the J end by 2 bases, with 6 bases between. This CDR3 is CASSPLSTDTQYF. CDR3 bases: TGTGCCAGCTCACCGCTCTCCACAGATACGCAGTATTTT.

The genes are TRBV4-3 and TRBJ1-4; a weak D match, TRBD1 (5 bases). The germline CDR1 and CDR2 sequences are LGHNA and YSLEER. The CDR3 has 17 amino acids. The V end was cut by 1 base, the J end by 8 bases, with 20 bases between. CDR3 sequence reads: CASSQGLLGVLGEKLFF. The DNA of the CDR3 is TGCGCCAGCAGCCAAGGCCTTCTGGGGGTTTTAGGGGAAAAACTGTTTTTT.

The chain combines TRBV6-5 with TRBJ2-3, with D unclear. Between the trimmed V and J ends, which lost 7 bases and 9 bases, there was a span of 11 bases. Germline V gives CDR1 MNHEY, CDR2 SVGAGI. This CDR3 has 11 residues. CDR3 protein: CASNRGPTQYF. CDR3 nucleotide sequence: TGTGCCAGCAACCGAGGACCCACGCAGTATTTT.

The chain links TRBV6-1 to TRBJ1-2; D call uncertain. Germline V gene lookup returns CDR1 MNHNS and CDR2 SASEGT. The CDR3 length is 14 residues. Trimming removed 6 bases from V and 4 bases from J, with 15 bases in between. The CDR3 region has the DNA TGTGCCAGCAGGCGGGCTCAACCGGGCTATGGCTACACCTTC. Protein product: CASRRAQPGYGYTF.

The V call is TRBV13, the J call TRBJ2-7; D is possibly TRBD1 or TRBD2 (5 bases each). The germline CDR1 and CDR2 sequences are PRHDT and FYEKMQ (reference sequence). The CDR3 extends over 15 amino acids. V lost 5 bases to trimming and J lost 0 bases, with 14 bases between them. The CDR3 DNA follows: TGTGCCAGCAGCCCCACTAGGGGCAACTCCTACGAGCAGTACTTC. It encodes CASSPTRGNSYEQYF.

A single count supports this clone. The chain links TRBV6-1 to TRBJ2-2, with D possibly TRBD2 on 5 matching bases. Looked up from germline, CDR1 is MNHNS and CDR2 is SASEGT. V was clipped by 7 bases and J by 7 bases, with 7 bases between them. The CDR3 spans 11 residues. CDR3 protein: CASIGIGELFF. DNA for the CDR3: TGTGCCAGCATCGGGATCGGGGAGCTGTTTTTT.

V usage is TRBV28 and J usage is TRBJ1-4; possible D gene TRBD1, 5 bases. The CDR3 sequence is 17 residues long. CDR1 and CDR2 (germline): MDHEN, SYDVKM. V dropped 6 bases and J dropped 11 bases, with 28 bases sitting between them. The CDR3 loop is CASSFPFGGTSPWKLFF. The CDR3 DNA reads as TGTGCCAGCAGCTTCCCGTTCGGAGGGACCTCCCCCTGGAAACTGTTTTTT.

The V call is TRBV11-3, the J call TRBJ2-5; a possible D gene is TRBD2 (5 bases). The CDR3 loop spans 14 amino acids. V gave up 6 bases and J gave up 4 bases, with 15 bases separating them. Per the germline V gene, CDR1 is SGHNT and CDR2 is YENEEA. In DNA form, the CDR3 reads TGTGCCAGCAGTCTCACGGCCGGGGTAGAGACCCAGTACTTC. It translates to CASSLTAGVETQYF.

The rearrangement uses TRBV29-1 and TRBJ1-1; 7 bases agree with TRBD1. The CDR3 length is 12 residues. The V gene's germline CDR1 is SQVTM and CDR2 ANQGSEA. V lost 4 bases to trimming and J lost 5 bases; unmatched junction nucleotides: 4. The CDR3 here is CSVAGGRTEAFF. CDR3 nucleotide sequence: TGCAGCGTTGCAGGGGGACGGACTGAAGCTTTCTTT.

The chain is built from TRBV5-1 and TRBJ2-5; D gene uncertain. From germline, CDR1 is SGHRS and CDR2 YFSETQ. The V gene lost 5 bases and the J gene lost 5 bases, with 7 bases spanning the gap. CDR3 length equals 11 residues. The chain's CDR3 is CASRALETQYF. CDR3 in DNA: TGCGCCAGCAGGGCTTTGGAGACCCAGTACTTC.

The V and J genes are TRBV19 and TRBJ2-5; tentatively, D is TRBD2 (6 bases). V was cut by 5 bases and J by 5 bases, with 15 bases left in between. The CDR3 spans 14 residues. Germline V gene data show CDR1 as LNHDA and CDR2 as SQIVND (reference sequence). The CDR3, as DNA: TGTGCCAGTAGTCCCGTGCGGGGTGTGGAGACCCAGTACTTC. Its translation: CASSPVRGVETQYF. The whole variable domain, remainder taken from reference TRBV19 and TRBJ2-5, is DGGITQSPKYLFRKEGQNVTLSCEQNLNHDAMYWYRQDPGQGLRLIYYSQIVNDFQKGDIAEGYSVSREKKESFPLTVTSAQKNPTAFYLCASSPVRGVETQYFGPGTRLLVL.

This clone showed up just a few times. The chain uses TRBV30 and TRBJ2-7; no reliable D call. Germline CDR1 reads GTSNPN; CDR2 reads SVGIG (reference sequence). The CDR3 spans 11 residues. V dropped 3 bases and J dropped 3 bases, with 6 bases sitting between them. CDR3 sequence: CAWSPDYEQYF. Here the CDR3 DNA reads TGTGCCTGGAGCCCCGACTACGAGCAGTACTTC. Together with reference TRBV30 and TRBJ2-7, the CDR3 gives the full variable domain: SQTIHQWPATLVQPVGSPLSLECTVEGTSNPNLYWYRQAAGRGLQLLFYSVGIGQISSEVPQNLSASRPQDRQFILSSKKLLLSDSGFYLCAWSPDYEQYFGPGTRLTVT.

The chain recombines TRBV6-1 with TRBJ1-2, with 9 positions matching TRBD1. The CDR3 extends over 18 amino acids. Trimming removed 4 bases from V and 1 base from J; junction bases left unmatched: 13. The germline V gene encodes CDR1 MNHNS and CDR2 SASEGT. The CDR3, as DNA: TGTGCCAGCAGTGTTCGTAGGACAGGGGTCCTCCTTAACTATGGCTACACCTTC. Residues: CASSVRRTGVLLNYGYTF.

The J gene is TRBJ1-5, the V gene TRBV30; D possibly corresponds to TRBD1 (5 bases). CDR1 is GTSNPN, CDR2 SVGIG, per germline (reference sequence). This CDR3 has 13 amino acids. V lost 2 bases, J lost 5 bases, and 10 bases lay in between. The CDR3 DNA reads TGTGCCTGGAGTCGGGGAGGGGATCAGCCCCAGCATTTT. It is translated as CAWSRGGDQPQHF.

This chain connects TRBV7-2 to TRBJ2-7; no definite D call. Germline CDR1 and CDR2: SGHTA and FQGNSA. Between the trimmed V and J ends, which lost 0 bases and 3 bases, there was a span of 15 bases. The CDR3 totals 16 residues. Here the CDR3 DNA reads TGTGCCAGCAGCTTAGCGTCCGGTCAACCCCTCTACGAGCAGTACTTC. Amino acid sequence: CASSLASGQPLYEQYF.

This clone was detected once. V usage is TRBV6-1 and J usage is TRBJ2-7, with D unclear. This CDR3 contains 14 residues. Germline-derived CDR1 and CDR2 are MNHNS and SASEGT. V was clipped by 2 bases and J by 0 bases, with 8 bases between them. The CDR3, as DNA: TGTGCCAGCAGTGAACCGGGCAACTCCTACGAGCAGTACTTC. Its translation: CASSEPGNSYEQYF.

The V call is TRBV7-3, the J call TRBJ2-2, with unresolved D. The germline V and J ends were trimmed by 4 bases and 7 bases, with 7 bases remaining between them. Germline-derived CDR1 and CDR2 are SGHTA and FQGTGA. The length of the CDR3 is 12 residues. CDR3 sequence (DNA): TGTGCCAGCAGCTCCTCCCACGGGGAGCTGTTTTTT. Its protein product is CASSSSHGELFF. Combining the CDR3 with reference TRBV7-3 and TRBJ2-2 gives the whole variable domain GAGVSQTPSNKVTEKGKYVELRCDPISGHTALYWYRQSLGQGPEFLIYFQGTGAADDSGLPNDRFFAVRPEGSVSTLKIQRTERGDSAVYLCASSSSHGELFFGEGSRLTVL.

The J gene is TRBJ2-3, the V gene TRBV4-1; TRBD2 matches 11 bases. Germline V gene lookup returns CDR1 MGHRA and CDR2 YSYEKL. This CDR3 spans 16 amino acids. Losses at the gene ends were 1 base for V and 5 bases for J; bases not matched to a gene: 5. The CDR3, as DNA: TGCGCCAGCAGCCAAGGTAGCGGGAGGGCCTTAGATACGCAGTATTTT. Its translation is CASSQGSGRALDTQYF.

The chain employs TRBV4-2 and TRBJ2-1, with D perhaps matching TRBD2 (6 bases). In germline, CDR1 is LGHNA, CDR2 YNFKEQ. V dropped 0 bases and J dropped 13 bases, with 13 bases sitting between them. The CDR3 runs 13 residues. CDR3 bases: TGTGCCAGCAGCCAAGAGGAGGGCCAGAGACAGTTCTTC. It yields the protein CASSQEEGQRQFF.